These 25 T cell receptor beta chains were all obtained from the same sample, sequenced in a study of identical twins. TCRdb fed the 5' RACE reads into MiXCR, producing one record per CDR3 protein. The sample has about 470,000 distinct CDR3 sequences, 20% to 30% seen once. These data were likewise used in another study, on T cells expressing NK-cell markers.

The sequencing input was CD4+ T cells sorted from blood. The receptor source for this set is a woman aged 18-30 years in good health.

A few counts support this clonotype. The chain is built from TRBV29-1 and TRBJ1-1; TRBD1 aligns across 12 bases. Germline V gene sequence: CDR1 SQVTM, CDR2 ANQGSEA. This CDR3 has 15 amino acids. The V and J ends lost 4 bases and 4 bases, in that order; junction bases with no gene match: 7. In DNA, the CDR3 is TGCAGCGTTGGAGGGACAGGGGGCGCGGGCACTGAAGCTTTCTTT. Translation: CSVGGTGGAGTEAFF.

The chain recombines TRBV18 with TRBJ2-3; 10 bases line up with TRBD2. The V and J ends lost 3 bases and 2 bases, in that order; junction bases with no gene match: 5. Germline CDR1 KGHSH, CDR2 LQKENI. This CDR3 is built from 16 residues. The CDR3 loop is CASSPLSGGTTDTQYF. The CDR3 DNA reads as TGTGCCAGCTCACCGCTTAGCGGGGGGACCACAGATACGCAGTATTTT.

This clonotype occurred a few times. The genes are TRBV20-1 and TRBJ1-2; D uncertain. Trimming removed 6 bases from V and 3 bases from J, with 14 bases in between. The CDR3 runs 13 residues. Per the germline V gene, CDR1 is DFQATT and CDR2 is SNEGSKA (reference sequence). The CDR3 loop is CSASRPTDYGYTF. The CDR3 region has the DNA TGCAGTGCATCCCGTCCCACCGACTATGGCTACACCTTC.

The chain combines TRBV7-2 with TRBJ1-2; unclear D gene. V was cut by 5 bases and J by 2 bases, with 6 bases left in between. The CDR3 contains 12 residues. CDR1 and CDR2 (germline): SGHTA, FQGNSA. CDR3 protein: CASSTTNYGYTF. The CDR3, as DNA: TGTGCCAGCAGCACCACAAACTATGGCTACACCTTC.

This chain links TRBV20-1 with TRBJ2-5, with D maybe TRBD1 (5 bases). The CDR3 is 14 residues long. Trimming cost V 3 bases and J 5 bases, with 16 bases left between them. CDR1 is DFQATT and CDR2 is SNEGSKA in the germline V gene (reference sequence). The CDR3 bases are TGCAGTGCTAGCCGGCAGGGTGTTGTGGAGACCCAGTACTTC. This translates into CSASRQGVVETQYF.

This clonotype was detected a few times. The CDR3 DNA is TGTGCCAGCAGTTTCAGTGACAGGGTAATCGTCGGCACTGAAGCTTTCTTT. Translated: CASSFSDRVIVGTEAFF. This rearrangement joins TRBV12-3 or TRBV12-4 to TRBJ1-1, with 7 bases aligning to TRBD1. The CDR3 runs 17 residues. Trimming at V came to 3 bases and at J to 4 bases, leaving 14 bases not matched to a gene.

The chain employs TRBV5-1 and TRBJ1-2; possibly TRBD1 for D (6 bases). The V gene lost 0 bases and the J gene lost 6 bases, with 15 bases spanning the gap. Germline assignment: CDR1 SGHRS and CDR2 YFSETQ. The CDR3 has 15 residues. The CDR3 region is CASSLDRTGAHGYTF. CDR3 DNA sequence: TGCGCCAGCAGCTTGGATCGAACGGGGGCTCATGGCTACACCTTC. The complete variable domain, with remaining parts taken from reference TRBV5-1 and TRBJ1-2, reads KAGVTQTPRYLIKTRGQQVTLSCSPISGHRSVSWYQQTPGQGLQFLFEYFSETQRNKGNFPGRFSGRQFSNSRSEMNVSTLELGDSALYLCASSLDRTGAHGYTFGSGTRLTVV.

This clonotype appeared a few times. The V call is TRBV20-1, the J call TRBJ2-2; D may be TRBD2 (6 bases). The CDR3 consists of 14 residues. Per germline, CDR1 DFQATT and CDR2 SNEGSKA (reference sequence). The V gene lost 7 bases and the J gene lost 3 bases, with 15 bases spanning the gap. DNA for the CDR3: TGCAGTGGGATGGAGGGTTCCCACACCGGGGAGCTGTTTTTT. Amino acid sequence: CSGMEGSHTGELFF.

CDR3 bases: TGCGCCAGCAGGACTAGCGGTTCCTACAATGAGCAGTTCTTC. As protein: CASRTSGSYNEQFF. This chain uses TRBV5-1 with TRBJ2-1; 9 bases map to TRBD2. The CDR3 is 14 residues long. The germline CDR1 and CDR2 sequences are SGHRS and YFSETQ. Losses at the gene ends were 5 bases for V and 1 base for J; bases not matched to a gene: 1.

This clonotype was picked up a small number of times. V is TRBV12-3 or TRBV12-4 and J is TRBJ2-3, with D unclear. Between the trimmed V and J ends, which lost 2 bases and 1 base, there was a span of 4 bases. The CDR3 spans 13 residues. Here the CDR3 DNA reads TGTGCCAGCAGTTTAATGGGCACAGATACGCAGTATTTT. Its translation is CASSLMGTDTQYF.

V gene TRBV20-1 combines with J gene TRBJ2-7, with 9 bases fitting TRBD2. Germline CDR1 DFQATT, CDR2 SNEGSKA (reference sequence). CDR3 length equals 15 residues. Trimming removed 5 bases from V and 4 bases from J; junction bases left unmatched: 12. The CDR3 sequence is CSAHTASAGGYEQYF. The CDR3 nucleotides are TGCAGTGCTCACACCGCTTCGGCGGGAGGGTACGAGCAGTACTTC.

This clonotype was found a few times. The CDR3 coding sequence is TGTGCCAGCAGTTACTCGACTGTGACAGGGGGAAATTCACCCCTCCACTTT. Its protein product is CASSYSTVTGGNSPLHF. The chain has TRBV6-2 or TRBV6-3 and TRBJ1-6; 9 bases match TRBD1. This CDR3 region has 17 residues. V lost 0 bases, J lost 7 bases, and 7 bases stayed unmatched. Germline loops: CDR1 MNHEY, CDR2 SVGEGT.

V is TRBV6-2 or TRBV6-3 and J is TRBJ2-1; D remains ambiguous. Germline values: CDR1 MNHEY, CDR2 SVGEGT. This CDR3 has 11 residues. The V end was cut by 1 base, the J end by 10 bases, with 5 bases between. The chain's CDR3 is CASSYYVEQFF. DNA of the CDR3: TGTGCCAGCAGTTACTACGTCGAGCAGTTCTTC.

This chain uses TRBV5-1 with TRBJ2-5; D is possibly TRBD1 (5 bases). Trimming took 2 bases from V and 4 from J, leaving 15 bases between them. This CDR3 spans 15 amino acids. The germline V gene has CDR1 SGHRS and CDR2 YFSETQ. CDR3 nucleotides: TGCGCCAGCAGCTTTGGCAGGGTAATAAGAGAGACCCAGTACTTC. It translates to CASSFGRVIRETQYF. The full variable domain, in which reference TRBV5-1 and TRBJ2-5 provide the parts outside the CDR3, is KAGVTQTPRYLIKTRGQQVTLSCSPISGHRSVSWYQQTPGQGLQFLFEYFSETQRNKGNFPGRFSGRQFSNSRSEMNVSTLELGDSALYLCASSFGRVIRETQYFGPGTRLLVL.

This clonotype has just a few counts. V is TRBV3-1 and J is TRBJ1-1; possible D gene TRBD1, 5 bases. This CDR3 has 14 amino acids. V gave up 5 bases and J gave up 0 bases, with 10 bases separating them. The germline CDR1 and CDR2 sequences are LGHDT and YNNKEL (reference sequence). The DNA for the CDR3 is TGTGCCAGCAGCTACAGGTCTCTGAACACTGAAGCTTTCTTT. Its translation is CASSYRSLNTEAFF. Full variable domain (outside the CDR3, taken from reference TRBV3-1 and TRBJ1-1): DTAVSQTPKYLVTQMGNDKSIKCEQNLGHDTMYWYKQDSKKFLKIMFSYNNKELIINETVPNRFSPKSPDKAHLNLHINSLELGDSAVYFCASSYRSLNTEAFFGQGTRLTVV.

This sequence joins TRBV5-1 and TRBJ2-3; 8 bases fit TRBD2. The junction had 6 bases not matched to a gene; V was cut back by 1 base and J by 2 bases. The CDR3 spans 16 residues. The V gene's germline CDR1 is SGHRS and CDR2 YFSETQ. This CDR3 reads CASSLRAGGSTDTQYF. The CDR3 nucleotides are TGCGCCAGCAGCTTGCGGGCGGGGGGATCCACAGATACGCAGTATTTT.

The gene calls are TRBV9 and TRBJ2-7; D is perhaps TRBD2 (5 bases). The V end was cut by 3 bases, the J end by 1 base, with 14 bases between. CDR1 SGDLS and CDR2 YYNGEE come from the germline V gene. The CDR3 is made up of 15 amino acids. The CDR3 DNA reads TGTGCCAGCAGCGCGTCGCCTTCGGGGTCCTACGAGCAGTACTTC. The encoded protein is CASSASPSGSYEQYF.

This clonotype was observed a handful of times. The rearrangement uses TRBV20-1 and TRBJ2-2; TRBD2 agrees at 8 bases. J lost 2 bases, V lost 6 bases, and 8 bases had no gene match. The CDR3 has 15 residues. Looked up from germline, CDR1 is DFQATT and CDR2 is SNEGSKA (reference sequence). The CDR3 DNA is TGCAGTGCCCCACGGGAGGGCGTCAACACCGGGGAGCTGTTTTTT. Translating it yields CSAPREGVNTGELFF.

The CDR3 bases are TGCAGTGCTCGGGGGGAGGGCACAGATACGCAGTATTTT. Its protein is CSARGEGTDTQYF. This chain links TRBV20-1 with TRBJ2-3, with 7 bases fitting TRBD2. The junction had 3 bases not matched to a gene; V was cut back by 5 bases and J by 1 base. The CDR3 totals 13 residues. CDR1 and CDR2 from the germline V gene are DFQATT and SNEGSKA (reference sequence).

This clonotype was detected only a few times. The CDR3 protein is CASKTGVGTDTQYF. In DNA form, the CDR3 reads TGTGCCAGCAAGACAGGGGTAGGCACAGATACGCAGTATTTT. The gene calls are TRBV6-1 and TRBJ2-3; TRBD1 aligns across 8 bases. The CDR3 is 14 residues long. Looked up from germline, CDR1 is MNHNS and CDR2 is SASEGT. V shed 7 bases, J shed 1 base, and the junction held 4 bases outside the gene matches.

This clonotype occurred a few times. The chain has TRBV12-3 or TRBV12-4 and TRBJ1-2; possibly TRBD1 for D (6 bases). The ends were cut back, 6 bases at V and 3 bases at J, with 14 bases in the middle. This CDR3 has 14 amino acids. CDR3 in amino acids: CASSYIGQHYGYTF. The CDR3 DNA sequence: TGTGCCAGCAGCTACATCGGACAGCACTATGGCTACACCTTC.

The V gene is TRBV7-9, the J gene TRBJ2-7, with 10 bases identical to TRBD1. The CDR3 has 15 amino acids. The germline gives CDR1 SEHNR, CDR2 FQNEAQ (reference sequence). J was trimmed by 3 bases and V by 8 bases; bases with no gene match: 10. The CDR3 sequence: CASEIPGQGFYEQYF. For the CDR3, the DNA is TGTGCCAGCGAGATACCGGGACAGGGGTTCTACGAGCAGTACTTC.

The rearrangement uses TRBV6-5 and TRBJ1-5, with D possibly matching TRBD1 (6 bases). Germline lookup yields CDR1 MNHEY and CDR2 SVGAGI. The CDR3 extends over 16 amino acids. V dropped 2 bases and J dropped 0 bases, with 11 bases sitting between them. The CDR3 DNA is TGTGCCAGCAGTTACGCCAGACAGGATAGCAATCAGCCCCAGCATTTT. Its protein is CASSYARQDSNQPQHF.

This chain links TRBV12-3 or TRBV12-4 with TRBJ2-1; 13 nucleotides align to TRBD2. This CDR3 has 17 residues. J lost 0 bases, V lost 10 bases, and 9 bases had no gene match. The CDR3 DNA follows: TGTGCCACCCGACTAGCGGGGGGCTTTAGCTCCTACAATGAGCAGTTCTTC. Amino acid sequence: CATRLAGGFSSYNEQFF.

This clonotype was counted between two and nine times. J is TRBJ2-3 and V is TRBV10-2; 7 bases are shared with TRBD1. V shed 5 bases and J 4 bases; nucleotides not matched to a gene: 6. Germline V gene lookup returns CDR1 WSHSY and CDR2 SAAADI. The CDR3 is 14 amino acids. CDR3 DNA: TGCGCCAGCAGTAGGACAGGTCGGGCAGATACGCAGTATTTT. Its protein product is CASSRTGRADTQYF.